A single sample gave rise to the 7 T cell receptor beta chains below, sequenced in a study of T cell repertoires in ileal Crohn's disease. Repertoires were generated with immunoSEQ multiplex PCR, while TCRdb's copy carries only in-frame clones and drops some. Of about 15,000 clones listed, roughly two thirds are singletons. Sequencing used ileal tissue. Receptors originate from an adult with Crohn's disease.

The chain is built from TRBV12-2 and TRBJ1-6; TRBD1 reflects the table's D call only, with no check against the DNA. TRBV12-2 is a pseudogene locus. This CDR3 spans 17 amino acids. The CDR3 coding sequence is TGTGCAAGTCGCTTAGTATTACAGGGGTCATCTAATTCACCCCTCCACTTT. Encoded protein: CASRLVLQGSSNSPLHF.

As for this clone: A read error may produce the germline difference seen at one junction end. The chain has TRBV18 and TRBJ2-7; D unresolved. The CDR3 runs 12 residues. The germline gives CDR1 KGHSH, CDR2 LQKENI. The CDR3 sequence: CASSPEPIALVF. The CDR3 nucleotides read TGTGCCAGCTCACCAGAACCAATCGCGCTAGTCTTC.

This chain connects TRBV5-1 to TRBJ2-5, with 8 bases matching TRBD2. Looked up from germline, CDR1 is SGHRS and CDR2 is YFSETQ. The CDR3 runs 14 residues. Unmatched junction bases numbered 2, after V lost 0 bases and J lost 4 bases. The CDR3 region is CASSLAAGGETQYF. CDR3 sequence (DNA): TGCGCCAGCAGCTTGGCCGCGGGAGGAGAGACCCAGTACTTC.

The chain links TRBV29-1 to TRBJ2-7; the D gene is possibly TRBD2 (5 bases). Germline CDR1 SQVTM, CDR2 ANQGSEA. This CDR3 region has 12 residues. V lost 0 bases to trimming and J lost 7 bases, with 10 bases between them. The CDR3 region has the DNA TGCAGCGTTGAAGATGGAGGCAGGGAGCAGTACTTC. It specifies CSVEDGGREQYF.

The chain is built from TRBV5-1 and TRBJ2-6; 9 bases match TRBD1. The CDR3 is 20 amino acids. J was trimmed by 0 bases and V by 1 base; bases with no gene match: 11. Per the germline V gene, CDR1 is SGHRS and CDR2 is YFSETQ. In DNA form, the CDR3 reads TGCGCCAGCAGCTTGTTAGGTAGGACAGGGGATAGCTCTGGGGCCAACGTCCTGACTTTC. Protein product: CASSLLGRTGDSSGANVLTF.

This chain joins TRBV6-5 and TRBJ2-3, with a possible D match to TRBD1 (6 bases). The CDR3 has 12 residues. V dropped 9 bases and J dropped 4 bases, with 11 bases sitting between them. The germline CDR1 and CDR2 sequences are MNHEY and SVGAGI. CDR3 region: CASSRGSDTQYF. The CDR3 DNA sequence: TGTGCCAGTAGCAGGGGTTCAGATACGCAGTATTTT.

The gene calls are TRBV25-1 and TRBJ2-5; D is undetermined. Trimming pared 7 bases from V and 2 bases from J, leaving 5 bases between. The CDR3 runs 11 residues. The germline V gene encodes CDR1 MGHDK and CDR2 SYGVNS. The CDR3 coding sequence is TGTGCCAGCACCTATCAAGAGACCCAGTACTTC. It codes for CASTYQETQYF.